This TCR beta chain was sequenced for a study of CD8 T cells in ankylosing spondylitis. A quantitative 5'-RACE method, one with molecular barcodes, was used to make TCR beta libraries. Using its own MiXCR run on the 5' RACE reads, TCRdb lists one record per CDR3 protein. The top ten hold 6.8% of the sample, which has around 250,000 distinct CDR3 sequences, about 10% seen once. Comment on this clonotype: The antigen is unknown.

Study findings and constraints: In ankylosing spondylitis patients, matched synovial fluid reportedly showed significant enrichment of disease-linked clones. The study identified a TCR beta motif of roughly eight highly homologous variants that appeared characteristic of ankylosing spondylitis blood. Previously reported in reactive arthritis synovial fluid and blood were some of the motif variants.

Germline CDR1 and CDR2: SGHTA and FQGNSA. This CDR3 contains 14 residues. The ends were cut back, 0 bases at V and 7 bases at J, with 10 bases in the middle. The chain couples TRBV7-2 to TRBJ1-5; D is uncertain. The sequence was collected from a male donor with ankylosing spondylitis or in good health (not recorded which). Sequenced input: blood, either unsorted or a sorted T cell fraction (not recorded which). The CDR3 protein is CASSLAYLNQPQHF. CDR3 sequence (DNA): TGTGCCAGCAGCTTAGCGTATCTTAACCAGCCCCAGCATTTT.